This note documents a single TCR beta chain sequence. Produced via immunoSEQ multiplex PCR; TCRdb's table is partial and in-frame only. The table includes around 80,000 clones, more than 70% detected once. This entry belongs to a study of control samples from healthy donors and cancer patients. V was shortened by 0 bases and J by 3 bases, with 12 bases between the two germline ends. The length of the CDR3 is 15 residues. CDR1 and CDR2 (germline): SGHRS, YFSETQ. The gene calls are TRBV5-1 and TRBJ1-1; D not resolved. The sequence derives from a woman in her fifties or sixties in good health. The sequenced sample was blood. This CDR3 reads CASSLVLGLDTEAFF. The CDR3 DNA sequence: TGCGCCAGCAGCTTGGTTCTGGGGTTGGACACTGAAGCTTTCTTT.